Shown below are 20 T cell receptor beta chains from a single sample sequenced in a study of blood T cell repertoires in COVID-19. Repertoires were generated with immunoSEQ multiplex PCR, while TCRdb's copy carries only in-frame clones and drops some. This table holds some 200,000 clones, roughly 87% found once. Sequences were obtained from PBMCs or T cells enriched from blood (not recorded which). The receptors stem from a woman in her 30s who had recovered from COVID-19.

V and J are TRBV29-1 and TRBJ2-7; 7 bases fit TRBD2. This CDR3 spans 15 amino acids. The germline CDR1 and CDR2 sequences are SQVTM and ANQGSEA. The trim removed 7 bases at V and 3 bases at J, leaving 15 bases unmatched. CDR3 DNA sequence: TGCAGCGCCGGGGTCCCCGACGGACTAGGCTACGAGCAGTACTTC. It is translated as CSAGVPDGLGYEQYF.

The genes are TRBV7-9 and TRBJ2-2; 9 nucleotides match TRBD1. Per germline, CDR1 SEHNR and CDR2 FQNEAQ (reference sequence). The V segment lost 5 bases and the J segment 0 bases; nucleotides outside the gene matches: 4. This CDR3 spans 16 amino acids. CDR3 sequence: CASSPWTGANTGELFF. The CDR3 bases are TGTGCCAGCAGCCCTTGGACAGGGGCGAACACCGGGGAGCTGTTTTTT.

This clone was counted only a few times. The chain carries TRBV5-6 and TRBJ1-4; D uncertain. Trimming cost V 3 bases and J 2 bases, with 8 bases left between them. CDR1 is SGHDT, CDR2 YYEEEE, per germline. This CDR3 comprises 14 residues. CDR3 region: CASSSRLTNEKLFF. DNA for the CDR3: TGTGCCAGCAGCTCCCGACTGACTAATGAAAAACTGTTTTTT.

The chain couples TRBV4-3 to TRBJ2-7; weak D call: TRBD1 (5 bases). The CDR3 covers 14 residues. Germline V gene data show CDR1 as LGHNA and CDR2 as YSLEER. Trimming stripped 1 base from V and 2 bases from J, with 9 bases between. The DNA for the CDR3 is TGCGCCAGCAGCCAAGCAACAGGAGCCTACGAGCAGTACTTC. Protein sequence: CASSQATGAYEQYF.

J is TRBJ1-4 and V is TRBV7-9; a possible D gene is TRBD1 (5 bases). The CDR3 is 14 residues long. The germline CDR1 and CDR2 sequences are SEHNR and FQNEAQ (reference sequence). Trimming left V 1 base short and J 8 bases short, with 11 bases between. The CDR3 DNA is TGTGCCAGCAGCTTAGATGGGGCGCGAGAAAAACTGTTTTTT. Protein product: CASSLDGAREKLFF.

This chain connects TRBV27 to TRBJ2-7; D is perhaps TRBD1 (6 bases). V lost 5 bases, J lost 2 bases, and 16 bases lay in between. Germline V gene lookup returns CDR1 MNHEY and CDR2 SMNVEV (reference sequence). The CDR3 has 15 residues. The CDR3 loop reads CASSRVGGFTYEQYF. CDR3 in DNA: TGTGCCAGCAGTCGGGTTGGGGGCTTCACCTACGAGCAGTACTTC.

The genes are TRBV4-2 and TRBJ1-4; 12 bases are a match to TRBD1. V lost 4 bases and J lost 0; bases outside the gene matches: 6. The germline V gene has CDR1 LGHNA and CDR2 YNFKEQ. This CDR3 spans 18 amino acids. This CDR3 reads CASSLGQGAFPTNEKLFF. CDR3 nucleotide sequence: TGTGCCAGCAGCCTGGGACAGGGGGCATTTCCAACTAATGAAAAACTGTTTTTT.

The chain links TRBV12-3 or TRBV12-4 to TRBJ2-7, with TRBD2 matching over 9 bases. The CDR3 loop spans 12 amino acids. The ends lost 7 bases at V and 6 bases at J; junction bases unmatched: 4. The CDR3 DNA reads TGTGCCAGCACCGTGACTAGCGGCGAGCAGTACTTC. Its protein is CASTVTSGEQYF.

The chain couples TRBV4-3 to TRBJ2-7, with 8 bases aligning to TRBD2. Germline values: CDR1 LGHNA, CDR2 YSLEER. Trimming cost V 4 bases and J 2 bases; bases outside gene matches: 19. This CDR3 is 19 amino acids long. This chain's CDR3 is CASSPGAASGSVVTYEQYF. As DNA, the CDR3 is TGCGCCAGCAGCCCAGGGGCGGCTAGCGGGTCCGTGGTTACCTACGAGCAGTACTTC.

The rearrangement uses TRBV11-2 and TRBJ2-3; D perhaps matches TRBD1 (7 bases). The germline V and J ends were trimmed by 1 base and 6 bases, with 17 bases remaining between them. From germline, CDR1 is SGHAT and CDR2 FQNNGV. This CDR3 region has 16 residues. The CDR3 is CASSLVGGGPADTQYF. The DNA for the CDR3 is TGTGCCAGCAGCTTAGTAGGAGGGGGCCCCGCCGATACGCAGTATTTT.

The CDR3 reads CSVGGRGNTEAFF. For the CDR3, the DNA is TGCAGCGTTGGAGGCAGGGGGAACACTGAAGCTTTCTTT. The V gene is TRBV29-1, the J gene TRBJ1-1, with a weak D call TRBD1 (6 bases). Deletions cut 4 bases from V and 1 base from J, with 10 bases between. The CDR3 extends over 13 amino acids. Looked up from germline, CDR1 is SQVTM and CDR2 is ANQGSEA.

This rearrangement joins TRBV19 to TRBJ1-2; 12 bases agree with TRBD1. V lost 5 bases, J lost 5 bases, and 9 bases stayed unmatched. The CDR3 has 16 residues. The germline V gene has CDR1 LNHDA and CDR2 SQIVND (reference sequence). The CDR3 spells CASSSSGTGGWYGYTF. DNA of the CDR3: TGTGCCAGTAGTTCTTCCGGGACAGGGGGCTGGTATGGCTACACCTTC.

This chain uses TRBV4-1 with TRBJ1-2; unclear D gene. The ends were cut back, 0 bases at V and 6 bases at J, with 14 bases in the middle. This CDR3 contains 15 residues. Germline V gene data show CDR1 as MGHRA and CDR2 as YSYEKL. The CDR3 here is CASSQDLRRADGYTF. The CDR3 DNA reads as TGCGCCAGCAGCCAAGATCTGCGACGCGCGGATGGCTACACCTTC.

The J gene is TRBJ2-3, the V gene TRBV7-7; D ambiguous. This CDR3 has 13 residues. Germline V gives CDR1 SSHAT, CDR2 FNYEAQ (reference sequence). V lost 4 bases and J lost 4, with 9 bases in between. In DNA, the CDR3 is TGTGCCAGCAGCTCCCCCCCCGCAGATACGCAGTATTTT. Translated, it gives CASSSPPADTQYF.

A remark on this clone: The same CDR3 can be traced to other DNA sequences in this sample. The chain has TRBV24-1 and TRBJ2-1; 7 nucleotides agree with TRBD1. Trimming cost V 4 bases and J 9 bases; bases outside gene matches: 5. This CDR3 comprises 13 residues. Germline V lookup: CDR1 KGHDR, CDR2 SFDVKD. CDR3 loop: CATSERQGGEQFF. CDR3 bases: TGTGCCACCAGTGAACGACAGGGTGGTGAGCAGTTCTTC.

This clone has a handful of counts. The chain uses TRBV30 and TRBJ1-2; D is uncertain. Trimming removed 1 base at V and 1 base at J, with 10 bases between. The CDR3 consists of 14 residues. The germline V gene encodes CDR1 GTSNPN and CDR2 SVGIG (reference sequence). The DNA of the CDR3 is TGTGCCTGGAGTGACGGACTGTTTAACTATGGCTACACCTTC. The encoded protein is CAWSDGLFNYGYTF.

The V gene is TRBV5-1, the J gene TRBJ1-4; D might be TRBD1 (6 bases). The length of the CDR3 is 14 residues. Trimming left V 0 bases short and J 5 bases short, with 8 bases between. The V gene's germline CDR1 is SGHRS and CDR2 YFSETQ. The CDR3: CASSLGQENEKLFF. CDR3 DNA sequence: TGCGCCAGCAGCTTGGGACAGGAGAATGAAAAACTGTTTTTT.

The rearrangement links TRBV7-9 to TRBJ2-7; the match to TRBD1 covers 10 bases. The ends lost 6 bases at V and 5 bases at J; junction bases unmatched: 13. Germline CDR1 reads SEHNR; CDR2 reads FQNEAQ (reference sequence). The CDR3 contains 16 residues. This CDR3 reads CASSFGPGQGIHEQYF. In DNA, the CDR3 is TGTGCCAGCAGTTTCGGCCCGGGACAGGGGATCCACGAGCAGTACTTC.

This clone was observed a handful of times. The chain is built from TRBV14 and TRBJ2-5; perhaps TRBD2 as D (8 bases). The V end lost 1 base, the J end lost 5 bases, and 17 bases lay between the germline ends. Germline CDR1 reads SGHDN; CDR2 reads FVKESK. The CDR3 spans 16 residues. The CDR3, as DNA: TGTGCCAGCAGCCAAGTAGCGGGACAGCCCCGGGAGACCCAGTACTTC. It codes for CASSQVAGQPRETQYF.

The sample holds one count of this clone. The CDR3 DNA reads as TGTGCCAGCAGCCGACTAGCGAATTACGAGCAGTACTTC. It is translated as CASSRLANYEQYF. The V gene is TRBV7-2, the J gene TRBJ2-7; TRBD2 aligns across 8 bases. Trimming removed 5 bases from V and 4 bases from J; junction bases left unmatched: 4. Per the germline V gene, CDR1 is SGHTA and CDR2 is FQGNSA. The CDR3 is 13 residues long.